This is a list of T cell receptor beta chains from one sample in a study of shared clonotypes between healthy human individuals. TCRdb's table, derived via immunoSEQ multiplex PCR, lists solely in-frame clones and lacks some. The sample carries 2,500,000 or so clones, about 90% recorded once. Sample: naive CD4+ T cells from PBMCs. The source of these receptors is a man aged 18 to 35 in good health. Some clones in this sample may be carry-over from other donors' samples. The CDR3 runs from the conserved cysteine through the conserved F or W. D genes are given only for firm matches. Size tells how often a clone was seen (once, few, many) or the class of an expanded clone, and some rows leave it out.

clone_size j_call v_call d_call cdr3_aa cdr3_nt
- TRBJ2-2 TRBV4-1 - CATSRDPTGELFF TGCGCCACCTCCCGGGACCCCACCGGGGAGCTGTTTTTT
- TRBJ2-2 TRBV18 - CASSLGRIFTGELFF TGTGCCAGCTCACTCGGACGGATTTTCACCGGGGAGCTGTTTTTT
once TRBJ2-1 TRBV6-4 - CASTGIPCGISYNEQFF TGTGCCAGCACCGGGATCCCCTGCGGGATTTCCTACAATGAGCAGTTCTTC
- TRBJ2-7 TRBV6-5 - CANDVRGRAYEQYF TGTGCCAACGACGTCAGGGGTAGGGCCTACGAGCAGTACTTC
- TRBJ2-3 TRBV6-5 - CASRRGFNTDTQYF TGTGCCAGCAGAAGGGGCTTCAACACAGATACGCAGTATTTT
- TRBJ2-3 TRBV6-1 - CASRYRTGNTDTQYF TGTGCCAGCAGATATAGGACGGGGAACACAGATACGCAGTATTTT
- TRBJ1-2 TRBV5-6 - CASSPLGAANYGYTF TGTGCCAGCAGCCCTTTGGGGGCAGCTAACTATGGCTACACCTTC
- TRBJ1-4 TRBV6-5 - CASSWGQAGGKLFF TGTGCCAGCAGTTGGGGTCAGGCAGGTGGAAAACTGTTTTTT
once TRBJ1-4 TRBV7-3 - CASSLFANEKLFF TGTGCCAGCAGCTTGTTCGCGAATGAAAAACTGTTTTTT
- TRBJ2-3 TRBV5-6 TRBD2 CASSLFSGGSTDTQYF TGTGCCAGCAGCCTTTTCAGCGGGGGGAGCACAGATACGCAGTATTTT
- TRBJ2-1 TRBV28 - CASRLQWYNEQFF TGTGCCAGCAGACTTCAGTGGTACAATGAGCAGTTCTTC
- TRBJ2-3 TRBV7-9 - CASSPGGERTNTQYF TGTGCCAGCAGCCCAGGTGGGGAACGCACGAATACGCAGTATTTT
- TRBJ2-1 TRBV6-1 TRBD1 CASSADRGGYNEQFF TGTGCCAGCAGTGCGGACAGGGGTGGGTACAATGAGCAGTTCTTC
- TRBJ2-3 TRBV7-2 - CASRLWQWADTQYF TGTGCCAGCAGGTTGTGGCAGTGGGCAGATACGCAGTATTTT
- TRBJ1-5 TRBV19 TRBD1 CASSTTDRRAQPQHF TGTGCCAGTAGTACCACGGACAGGAGAGCGCAGCCCCAGCATTTT
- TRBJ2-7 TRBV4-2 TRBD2 CASSRFYREGLEQYF TGTGCCAGCAGCCGCTTCTACCGGGAGGGGCTCGAGCAGTACTTC
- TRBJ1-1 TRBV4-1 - CASSQVGVQNTEAFF TGCGCCAGCAGCCAAGTAGGGGTCCAGAACACTGAAGCTTTCTTT
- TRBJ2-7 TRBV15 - CATSREGPYEQYF TGTGCCACCAGCAGAGAAGGCCCCTACGAGCAGTACTTC
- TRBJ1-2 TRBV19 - CASSTADYGYTF TGTGCCAGTAGTACGGCAGACTATGGCTACACCTTC
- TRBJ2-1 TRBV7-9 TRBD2 CASSLIAGGFRSSYNEQFF TGTGCCAGCAGCTTAATAGCGGGAGGGTTCCGAAGCTCCTACAATGAGCAGTTCTTC
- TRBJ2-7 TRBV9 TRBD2 CASSPELAGTYEQYF TGTGCCAGCAGCCCAGAACTAGCGGGAACCTACGAGCAGTACTTC
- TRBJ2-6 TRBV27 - CASSLIGQVVRSGANVLTF TGTGCCAGCAGTTTAATAGGTCAGGTGGTTCGCTCTGGGGCCAACGTCCTGACTTTC
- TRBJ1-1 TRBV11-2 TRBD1 CASSSPVPGGSTEAFF TGTGCCAGCAGCTCACCCGTCCCAGGGGGAAGCACTGAAGCTTTCTTT
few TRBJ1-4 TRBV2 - CASSEEGTSGEKLFF TGTGCCAGCAGTGAAGAGGGGACTTCTGGTGAAAAACTGTTTTTT
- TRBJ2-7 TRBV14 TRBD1 CASSQGWDRPPYEQYF TGTGCCAGCAGCCAAGGGTGGGACAGGCCACCCTACGAGCAGTACTTC
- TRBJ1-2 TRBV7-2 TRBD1 CASSLVIGGGDGYTF TGTGCCAGCAGCTTAGTGATAGGGGGCGGGGATGGCTACACCTTC
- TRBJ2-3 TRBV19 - CASSIPWRGGTGDTQYF TGTGCCAGTAGTATCCCTTGGCGGGGCGGGACTGGAGATACGCAGTATTTT
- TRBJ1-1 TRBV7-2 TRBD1 CASSFLTGTTEAFF TGTGCCAGCAGCTTCCTGACAGGGACCACTGAAGCTTTCTTT
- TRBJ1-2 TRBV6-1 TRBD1 CASSHLAGGYGYTF TGTGCCAGCAGTCATTTAGCAGGGGGCTATGGCTACACCTTC
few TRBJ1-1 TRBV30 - CAWNIGLTLNTEAFF TGTGCCTGGAACATAGGTCTTACACTAAACACTGAAGCTTTCTTT
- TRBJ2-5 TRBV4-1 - CASSLKDSQETQYF TGCGCCAGCAGCCTAAAGGACAGTCAAGAGACCCAGTACTTC
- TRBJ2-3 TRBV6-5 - CASSRLVTSTDTQYF TGTGCCAGCAGTCGACTGGTGACTAGCACAGATACGCAGTATTTT
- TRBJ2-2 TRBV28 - CASRSNTGELFF TGTGCCAGCAGATCCAACACCGGGGAGCTGTTTTTT
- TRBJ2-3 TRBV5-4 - CASGMGRGTDTQYF TGTGCCAGCGGGATGGGAAGGGGCACAGATACGCAGTATTTT
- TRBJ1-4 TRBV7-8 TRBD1 CASSLGQGIANEKLFF TGTGCCAGCAGCTTAGGACAGGGGATCGCTAATGAAAAACTGTTTTTT
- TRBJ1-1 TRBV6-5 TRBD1 CASTWTGNTEAFF TGTGCCAGCACCTGGACAGGGAACACTGAAGCTTTCTTT
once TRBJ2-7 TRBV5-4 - CASSLDRMSSYEQYF TGTGCCAGCAGCCTGGACAGAATGAGCTCCTACGAGCAGTACTTC
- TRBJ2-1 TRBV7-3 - CASGSYNEQFF TGTGCCAGCGGGAGTTACAATGAGCAGTTCTTC
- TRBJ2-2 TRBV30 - CAWSATPNTGELFF TGTGCCTGGAGTGCGACACCGAACACCGGGGAGCTGTTTTTT
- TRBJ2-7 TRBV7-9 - CASFKTGSYEQYF TGTGCCAGCTTTAAGACAGGCTCCTACGAGCAGTACTTC
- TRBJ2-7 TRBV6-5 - CASSYSRRGYEQYF TGTGCCAGCAGTTACTCCAGACGGGGCTACGAGCAGTACTTC
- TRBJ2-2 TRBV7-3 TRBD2 CASSLTSSGSIPRELFF TGTGCCAGCAGCTTAACTAGTAGCGGGAGTATCCCTAGGGAGCTGTTTTTT
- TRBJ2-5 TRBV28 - CGSTGDQETQYF TGTGGGAGTACGGGGGACCAAGAGACCCAGTACTTC
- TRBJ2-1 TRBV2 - CASSERLVYNEQFF TGTGCCAGCAGTGAACGGCTGGTTTACAATGAGCAGTTCTTC
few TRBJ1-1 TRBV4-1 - CASSQDGLNTEAFF TGCGCCAGCAGCCAAGATGGGCTGAACACTGAAGCTTTCTTT
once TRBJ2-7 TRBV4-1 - CASSQENGLRPAYF TGCGCCAGCAGCCAAGAAAACGGCCTCAGGCCGGCGTACTTC
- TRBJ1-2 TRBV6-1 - CASSGYRVVSYTF TGTGCCAGCAGTGGTTACAGGGTAGTTAGCTACACCTTC
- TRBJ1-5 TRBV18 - CASSPTPGDQPQHF TGTGCCAGCTCACCAACGCCAGGGGATCAGCCCCAGCATTTT
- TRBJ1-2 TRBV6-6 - CASRSANYGYTF TGTGCCAGCAGGTCGGCTAACTATGGCTACACCTTC
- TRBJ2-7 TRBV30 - CAWSSGKGEQYF TGTGCCTGGAGTTCGGGGAAGGGCGAGCAGTACTTC